What follows describes a single T cell receptor (beta chain). The data were taken from a study of blood T cell repertoires in COVID-19. Study-wide background: Samples taken during acute and convalescent COVID-19 were collected in the United States, Italy and Spain. T cells, B-cell-depleted T cells, or PBMCs provided the cDNA or gDNA that served as material.

Original processing methods: Scientists estimated how many nucleated cells there were by amplifying reference gene primers. Only in-frame clones appear in the TCRdb table, and some are missing; sequencing was by immunoSEQ multiplex PCR. D and trimming come from the DNA, and the V and J calls and clone size come from that table. The sample lists about 150,000 clones; approximately 92% were seen once. The source of this sequence is a woman between 40 and 55 years old with acute or convalescent COVID-19. Source material: peripheral blood.

The CDR3 sequence is CASSVMGQNNQPQHF. CDR3 sequence (DNA): TGTGCCAGCAGCGTAATGGGACAGAACAATCAGCCCCAGCATTTT. V and J are TRBV21-1 and TRBJ1-5; TRBD1 is the table's D call, not checked against the DNA. TRBV21-1 is classified as a pseudogene. The CDR3 totals 15 residues.